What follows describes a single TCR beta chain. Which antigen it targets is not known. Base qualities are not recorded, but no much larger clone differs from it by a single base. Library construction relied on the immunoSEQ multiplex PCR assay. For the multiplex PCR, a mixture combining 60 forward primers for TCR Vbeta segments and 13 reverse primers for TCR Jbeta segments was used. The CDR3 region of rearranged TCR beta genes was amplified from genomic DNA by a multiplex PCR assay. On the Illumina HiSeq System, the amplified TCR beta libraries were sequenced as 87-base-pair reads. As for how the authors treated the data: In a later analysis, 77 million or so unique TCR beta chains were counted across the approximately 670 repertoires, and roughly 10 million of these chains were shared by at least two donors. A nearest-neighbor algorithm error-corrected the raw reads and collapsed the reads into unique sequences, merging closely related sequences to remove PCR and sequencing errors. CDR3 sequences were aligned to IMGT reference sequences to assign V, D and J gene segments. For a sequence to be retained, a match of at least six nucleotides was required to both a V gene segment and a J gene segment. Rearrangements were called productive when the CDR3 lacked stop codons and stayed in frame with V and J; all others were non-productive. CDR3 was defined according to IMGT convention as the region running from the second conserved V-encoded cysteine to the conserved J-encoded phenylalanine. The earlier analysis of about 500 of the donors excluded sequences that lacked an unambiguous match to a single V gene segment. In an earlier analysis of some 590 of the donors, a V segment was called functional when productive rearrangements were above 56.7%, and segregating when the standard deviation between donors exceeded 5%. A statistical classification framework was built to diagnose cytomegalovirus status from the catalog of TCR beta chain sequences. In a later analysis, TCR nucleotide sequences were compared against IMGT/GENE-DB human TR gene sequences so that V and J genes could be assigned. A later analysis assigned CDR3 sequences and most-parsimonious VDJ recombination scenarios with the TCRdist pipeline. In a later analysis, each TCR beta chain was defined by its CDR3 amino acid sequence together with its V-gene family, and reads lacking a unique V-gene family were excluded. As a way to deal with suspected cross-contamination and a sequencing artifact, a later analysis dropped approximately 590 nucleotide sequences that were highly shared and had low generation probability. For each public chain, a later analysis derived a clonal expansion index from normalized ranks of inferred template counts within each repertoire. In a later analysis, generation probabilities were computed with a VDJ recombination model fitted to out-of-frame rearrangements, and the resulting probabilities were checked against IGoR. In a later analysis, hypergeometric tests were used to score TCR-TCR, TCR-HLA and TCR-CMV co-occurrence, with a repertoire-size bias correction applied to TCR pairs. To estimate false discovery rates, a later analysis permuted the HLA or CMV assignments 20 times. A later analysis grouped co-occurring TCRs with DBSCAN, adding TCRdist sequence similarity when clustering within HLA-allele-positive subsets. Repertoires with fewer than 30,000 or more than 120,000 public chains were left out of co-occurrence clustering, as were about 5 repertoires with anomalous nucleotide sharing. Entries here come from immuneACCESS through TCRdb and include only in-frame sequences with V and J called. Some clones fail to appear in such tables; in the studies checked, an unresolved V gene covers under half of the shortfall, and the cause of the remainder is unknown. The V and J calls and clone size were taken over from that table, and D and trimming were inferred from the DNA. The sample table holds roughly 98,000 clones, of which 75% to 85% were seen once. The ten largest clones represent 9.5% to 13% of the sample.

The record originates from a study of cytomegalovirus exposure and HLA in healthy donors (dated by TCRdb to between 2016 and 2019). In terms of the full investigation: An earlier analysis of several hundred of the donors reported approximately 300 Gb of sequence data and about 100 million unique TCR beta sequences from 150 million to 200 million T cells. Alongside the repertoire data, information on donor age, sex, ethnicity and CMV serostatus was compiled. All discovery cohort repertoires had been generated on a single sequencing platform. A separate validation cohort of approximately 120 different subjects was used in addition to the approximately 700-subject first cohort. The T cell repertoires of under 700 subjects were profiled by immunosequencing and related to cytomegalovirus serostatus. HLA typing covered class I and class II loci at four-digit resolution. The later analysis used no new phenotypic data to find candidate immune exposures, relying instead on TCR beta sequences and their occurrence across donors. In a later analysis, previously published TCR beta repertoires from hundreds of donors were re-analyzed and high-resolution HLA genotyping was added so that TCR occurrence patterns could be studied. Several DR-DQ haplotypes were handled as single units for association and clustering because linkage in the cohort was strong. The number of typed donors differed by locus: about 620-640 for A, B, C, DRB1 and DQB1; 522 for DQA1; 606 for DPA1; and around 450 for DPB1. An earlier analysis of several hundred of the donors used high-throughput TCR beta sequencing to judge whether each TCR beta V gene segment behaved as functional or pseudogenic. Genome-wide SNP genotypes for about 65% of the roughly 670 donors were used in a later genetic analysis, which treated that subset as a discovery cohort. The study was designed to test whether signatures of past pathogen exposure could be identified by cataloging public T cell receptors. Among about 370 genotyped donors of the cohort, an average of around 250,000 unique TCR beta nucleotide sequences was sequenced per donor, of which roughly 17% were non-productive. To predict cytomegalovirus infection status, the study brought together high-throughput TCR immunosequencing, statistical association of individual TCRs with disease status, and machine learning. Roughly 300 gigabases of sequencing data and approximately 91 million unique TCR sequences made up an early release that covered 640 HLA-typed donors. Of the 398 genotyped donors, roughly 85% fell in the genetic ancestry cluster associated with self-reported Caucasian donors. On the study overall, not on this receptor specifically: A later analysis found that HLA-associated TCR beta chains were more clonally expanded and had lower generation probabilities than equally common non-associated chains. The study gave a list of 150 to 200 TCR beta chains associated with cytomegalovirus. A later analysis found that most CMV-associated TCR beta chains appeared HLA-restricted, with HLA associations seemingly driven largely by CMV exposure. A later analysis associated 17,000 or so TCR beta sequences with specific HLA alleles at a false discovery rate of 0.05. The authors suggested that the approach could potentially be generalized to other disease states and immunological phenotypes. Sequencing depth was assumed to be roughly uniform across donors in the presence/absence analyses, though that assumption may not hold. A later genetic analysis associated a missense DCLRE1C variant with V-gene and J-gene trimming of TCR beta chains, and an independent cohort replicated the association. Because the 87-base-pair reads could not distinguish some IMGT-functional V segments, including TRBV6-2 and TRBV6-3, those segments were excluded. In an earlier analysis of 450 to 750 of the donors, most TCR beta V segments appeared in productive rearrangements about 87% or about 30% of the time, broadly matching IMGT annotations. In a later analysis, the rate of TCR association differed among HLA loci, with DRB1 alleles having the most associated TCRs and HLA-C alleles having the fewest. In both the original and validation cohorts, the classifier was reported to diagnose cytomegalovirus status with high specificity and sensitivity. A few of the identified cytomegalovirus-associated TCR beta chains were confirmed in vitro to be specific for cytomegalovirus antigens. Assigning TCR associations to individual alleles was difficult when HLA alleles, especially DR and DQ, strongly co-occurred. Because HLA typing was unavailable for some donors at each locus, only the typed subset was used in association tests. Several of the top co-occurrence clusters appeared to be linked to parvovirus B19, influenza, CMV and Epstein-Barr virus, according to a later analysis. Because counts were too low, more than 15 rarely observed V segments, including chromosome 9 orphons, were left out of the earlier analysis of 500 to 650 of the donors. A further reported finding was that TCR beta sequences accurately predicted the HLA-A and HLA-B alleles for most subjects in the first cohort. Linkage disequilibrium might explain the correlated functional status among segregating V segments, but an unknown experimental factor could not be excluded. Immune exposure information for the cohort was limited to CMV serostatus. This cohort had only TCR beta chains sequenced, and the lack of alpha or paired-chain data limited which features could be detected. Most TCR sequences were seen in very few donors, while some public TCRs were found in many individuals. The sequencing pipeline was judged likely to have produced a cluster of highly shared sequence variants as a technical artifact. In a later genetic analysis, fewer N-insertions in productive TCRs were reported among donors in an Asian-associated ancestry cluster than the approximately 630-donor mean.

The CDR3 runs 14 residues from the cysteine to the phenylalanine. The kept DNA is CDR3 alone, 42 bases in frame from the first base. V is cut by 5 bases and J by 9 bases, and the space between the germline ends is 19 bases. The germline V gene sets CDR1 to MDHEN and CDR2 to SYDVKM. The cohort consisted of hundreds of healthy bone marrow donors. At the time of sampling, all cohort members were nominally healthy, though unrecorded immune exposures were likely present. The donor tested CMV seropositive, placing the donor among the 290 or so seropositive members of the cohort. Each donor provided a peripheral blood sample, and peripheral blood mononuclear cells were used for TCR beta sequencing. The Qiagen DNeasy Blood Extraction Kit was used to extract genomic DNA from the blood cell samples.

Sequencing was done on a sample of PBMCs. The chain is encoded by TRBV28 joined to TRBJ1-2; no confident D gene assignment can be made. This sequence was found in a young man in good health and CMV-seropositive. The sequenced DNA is TGTGCCAGCAGTCCCCCACCTCTCGGGAGTAGCTACACCTTC. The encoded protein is CASSPPPLGSSYTF.